Reported below is one TCR beta chain. Antigen specificity is unknown. Only patients with CD8+CD57+ cell expansion on flow cytometry were chosen for sequencing. Everyone among the patients had severe acquired aplastic anemia. Each patient gave a blood sample that was collected before any therapy had been received. CDR3 size: 15 residues. From germline, CDR1 is DFQATT and CDR2 SNEGSKA (reference sequence). V was pared by 0 bases and J by 2 bases, with 11 bases between. Genomic DNA, the template, was used for profiling of the TCR beta VDJ and CDR3. TCRdb processed the reads anew with MiXCR; each CDR3 protein has one entry. The sample includes hundreds of thousands of distinct CDR3 sequences, roughly a third seen only once; the top ten take 0.75% to 0.95%. This entry belongs to a study of CD8+CD57+ T cells in acquired aplastic anemia. Findings and limits, study-wide: The number of CD8+ CDR3 sequences shared by patients and controls was fewer than 35. The study found no significant CD8+ Simpson's diversity difference between patients and controls.

This chain links TRBV20-1 with TRBJ1-3, with D tentatively TRBD1 (6 bases). The sequence was collected from a human donor with aplastic anemia. Sequencing was carried out using sorted CD4+, CD8+, or CD8+CD57+ T cells (not recorded which) from PBMCs. The CDR3 sequence is CSARDLGGTGNTIYF. CDR3 DNA: TGCAGTGCTAGAGATTTAGGGGGAACTGGAAACACCATATATTTT.